This T cell receptor beta chain was profiled in a study of blood T cell repertoires in COVID-19. This CDR3 spans 16 amino acids. Germline V gives CDR1 SGHAT, CDR2 FQNNGV. The V and J ends lost 1 base and 2 bases respectively, with 13 bases between them. Measured with immunoSEQ multiplex PCR; TCRdb has only the in-frame clones, and not every one. The sample holds around 30,000 clones, roughly four fifths seen once. The genes are TRBV11-2 and TRBJ2-3; TRBD2 might be the D (5 bases). The source is a human donor in a cohort sampled during active COVID-19. Sequencing input: peripheral blood. The CDR3 sequence: CASSLALAPSTDTQYF. The CDR3 DNA reads TGTGCCAGCAGCTTAGCCCTAGCCCCTTCCACAGATACGCAGTATTTT.